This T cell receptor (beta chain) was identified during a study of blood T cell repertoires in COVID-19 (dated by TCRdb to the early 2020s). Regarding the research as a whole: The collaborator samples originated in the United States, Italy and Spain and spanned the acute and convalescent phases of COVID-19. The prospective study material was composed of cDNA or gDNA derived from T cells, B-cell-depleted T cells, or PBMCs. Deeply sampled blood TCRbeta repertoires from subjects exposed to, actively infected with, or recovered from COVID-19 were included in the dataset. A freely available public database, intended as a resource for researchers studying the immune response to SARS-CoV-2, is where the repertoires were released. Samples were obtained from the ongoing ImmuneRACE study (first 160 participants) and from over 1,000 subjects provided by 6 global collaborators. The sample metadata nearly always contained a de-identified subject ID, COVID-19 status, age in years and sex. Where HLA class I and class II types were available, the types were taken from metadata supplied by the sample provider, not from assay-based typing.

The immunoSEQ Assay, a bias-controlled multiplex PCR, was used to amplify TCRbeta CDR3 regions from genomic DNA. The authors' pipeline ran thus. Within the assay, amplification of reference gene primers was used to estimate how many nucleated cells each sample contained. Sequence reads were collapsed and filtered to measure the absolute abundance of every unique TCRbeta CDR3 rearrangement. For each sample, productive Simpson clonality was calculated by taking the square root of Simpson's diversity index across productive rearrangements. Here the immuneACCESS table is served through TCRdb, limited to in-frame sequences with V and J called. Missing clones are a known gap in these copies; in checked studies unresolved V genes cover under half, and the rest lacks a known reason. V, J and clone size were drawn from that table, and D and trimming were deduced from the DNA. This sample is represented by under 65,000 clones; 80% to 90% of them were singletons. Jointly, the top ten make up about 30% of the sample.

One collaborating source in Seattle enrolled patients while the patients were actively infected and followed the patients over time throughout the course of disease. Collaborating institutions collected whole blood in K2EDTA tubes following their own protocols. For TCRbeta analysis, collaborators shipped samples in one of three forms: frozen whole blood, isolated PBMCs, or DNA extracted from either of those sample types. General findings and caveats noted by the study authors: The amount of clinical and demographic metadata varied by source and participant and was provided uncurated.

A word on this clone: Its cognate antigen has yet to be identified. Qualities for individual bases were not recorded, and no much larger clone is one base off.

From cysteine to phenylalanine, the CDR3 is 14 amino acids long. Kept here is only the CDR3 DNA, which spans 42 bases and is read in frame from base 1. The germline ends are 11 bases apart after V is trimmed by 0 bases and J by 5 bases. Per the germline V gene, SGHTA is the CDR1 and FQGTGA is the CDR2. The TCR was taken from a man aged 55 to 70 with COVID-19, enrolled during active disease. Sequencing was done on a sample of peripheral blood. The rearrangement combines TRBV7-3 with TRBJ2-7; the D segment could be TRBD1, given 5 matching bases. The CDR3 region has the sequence CASSLTVTVDEQYF. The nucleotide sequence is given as TGTGCCAGCAGCTTAACGGTGACAGTCGACGAGCAGTACTTC.